Included here is one T cell receptor beta chain sequence, with context. Its target is not known. The data stem from a study of blood T cells in healthy people across ages. Germline V gene data show CDR1 as MGHDK and CDR2 as SYGVNS. The V segment lost 4 bases and the J segment 3 bases; nucleotides outside the gene matches: 9. The CDR3 is 16 residues long. Alongside a J-beta primer mix, a sample-barcoded 5' primer served in a second PCR lasting roughly 7 to 12 cycles. Template switching added a 12-random-nucleotide identifier to every cDNA molecule. TCRdb re-derived calls from the 5' RACE reads in MiXCR, one entry per CDR3 protein. The profile shows 750,000 to 850,000 distinct CDR3 sequences, around a quarter of them singletons. Study findings and constraints: In long-lived donors, naive CD4+ cell counts and diversity exceeded those of aged donors.

These sequences were also reported in another study, on T cells of mothers and their children. From that study: Sequencing returned over 10 million TCR beta CDR3 reads per mother and about 2.9 million per child. Relative to unrelated pairs, biologically related mother-child dyads exhibited marginally greater, non-significant overlap.

This chain connects TRBV25-1 to TRBJ2-1; TRBD2 matches at 7 bases. The receptor comes from a boy younger than 18 in good health. Sequencing was done on a sample of blood. The CDR3 sequence is CASSGRQRGVYNEQFF. CDR3 nucleotide sequence: TGTGCCAGCAGTGGTCGACAGCGGGGTGTCTACAATGAGCAGTTCTTC.